This T cell receptor beta chain stems from a study of blood T cell repertoires in COVID-19. The CDR3 contains 16 residues. V dropped 4 bases and J dropped 10; count of bases not matched to a gene: 10. Germline CDR1 MNHEY, CDR2 SVGAGI. Original analysis: By means of reference gene primer amplification, nucleated cell counts were estimated. Measured with immunoSEQ multiplex PCR; TCRdb has only the in-frame clones, and not every one. The D gene and trimming were derived from the DNA, and the V and J assignments and clone size from that table. The sample lists 200,000 to 300,000 clones; 86% were seen once.

This chain links TRBV6-5 with TRBJ1-6; the match to TRBD1 covers 10 bases. The clonotype was recovered from a man between 35 and 55 years old who had recovered from COVID-19. Input material: peripheral blood. DNA for the CDR3: TGTGCCAGCAGTTGGACAGGGGGGACGAGGAGGTCACCCCTCCACTTT. Translating gives CASSWTGGTRRSPLHF.